Detailed here is one TCR beta chain. Per the original data handling: Estimated nucleated cell counts came from reference gene primer amplification. Sequencing was performed with immunoSEQ multiplex PCR; in TCRdb, only in-frame clones are kept and a portion is missing. The V and J calls and clone size come from that table; D and trimming were worked out from the DNA. The sample yields just under 50,000 clones, 90% seen once. This CDR3 comprises 16 residues. Germline V gene lookup returns CDR1 MNHNS and CDR2 SASEGT. The ends lost 2 bases at V and 0 bases at J; junction bases unmatched: 1. The sample comes from a study of blood T cell repertoires in COVID-19. On the study more broadly: Material from acute and convalescent COVID-19 was sourced from the United States, Italy and Spain. T cells, B-cell-depleted T cells, or PBMCs provided the cDNA or gDNA that served as material.

This receptor was identified in a human donor in a cohort sampled during active COVID-19. The sample consisted of peripheral blood. The V and J genes are TRBV6-1 and TRBJ2-3; 11 bases are shared with TRBD2. The CDR3 region has the DNA TGTGCCAGCAGTGAACTAGCGGGAGGTAGCACAGATACGCAGTATTTT. Its protein product is CASSELAGGSTDTQYF.